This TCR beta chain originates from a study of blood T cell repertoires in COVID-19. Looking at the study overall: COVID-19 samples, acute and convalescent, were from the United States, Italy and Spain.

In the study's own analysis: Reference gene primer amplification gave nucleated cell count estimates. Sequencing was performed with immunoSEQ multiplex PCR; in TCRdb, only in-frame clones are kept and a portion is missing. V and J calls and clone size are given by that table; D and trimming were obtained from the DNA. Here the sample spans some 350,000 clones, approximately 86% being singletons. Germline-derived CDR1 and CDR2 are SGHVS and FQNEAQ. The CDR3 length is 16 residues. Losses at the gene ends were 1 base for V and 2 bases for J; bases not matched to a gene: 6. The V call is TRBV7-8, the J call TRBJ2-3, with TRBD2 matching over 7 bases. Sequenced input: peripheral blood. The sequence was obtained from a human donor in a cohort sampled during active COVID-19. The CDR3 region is CASSLVGSGPTDTQYF. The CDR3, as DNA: TGTGCCAGCAGCTTAGTGGGTAGCGGGCCCACAGATACGCAGTATTTT.